The 25 T cell receptor beta chains below all came from one sample that was sequenced in a study of CD8 T cells in Susac syndrome. With random hexamers, reverse transcription was performed on about 0.45 to 1 ug of RNA. TCRdb redid the calling of the immunoSEQ multiplex PCR reads with MiXCR, one entry per CDR3 protein. The sample holds around 130,000 distinct CDR3 sequences, around 91% seen once. The source material was CD8+ T cells from PBMCs. Receptors were obtained from a human donor with multiple sclerosis.

The J gene is TRBJ1-5, the V gene TRBV27, with D maybe TRBD1 (5 bases). The germline gives CDR1 MNHEY, CDR2 SMNVEV (reference sequence). The CDR3 is 14 residues long. Trimming took off 8 bases at V and 3 bases at J, with 14 bases between the two ends. CDR3 sequence: CASSRGGDNQPQHF. The CDR3, as DNA: TGTGCCAGCTCACGGGGCGGGGACAATCAGCCCCAGCATTTT.

This rearrangement joins TRBV9 to TRBJ2-2; D is possibly TRBD1 or TRBD2 (6 bases each). V was trimmed by 0 bases and J by 5 bases, leaving 17 bases between them. The CDR3 extends over 17 amino acids. Germline CDR1 and CDR2: SGDLS and YYNGEE. For the CDR3, the DNA is TGTGCCAGCAGCGTAGCTAGGACCAGGGGAGGAACCGGGGAGCTGTTTTTT. Residues: CASSVARTRGGTGELFF.

V is TRBV30 and J is TRBJ2-1, with TRBD1 matching 7 bases. The CDR3 contains 14 residues. J was trimmed by 10 bases and V by 5 bases; bases with no gene match: 14. The V gene's germline CDR1 is GTSNPN and CDR2 SVGIG (reference sequence). The CDR3 loop reads CAWEGQTSGREQFF. The CDR3 DNA sequence: TGTGCCTGGGAGGGACAGACCTCCGGTCGGGAGCAGTTCTTC.

The chain has TRBV7-6 and TRBJ2-2; 13 nucleotides line up with TRBD2. The CDR3 covers 17 residues. CDR1 is SGHVS, CDR2 FNYEAQ, per germline. Trimming at V came to 3 bases and at J to 3 bases, leaving 4 bases not matched to a gene. The chain's CDR3 is CASSFGLAGEYTGELFF. The CDR3 DNA reads TGTGCCAGCAGCTTCGGACTAGCGGGAGAGTACACCGGGGAGCTGTTTTTT.

This chain uses TRBV28 with TRBJ2-2; TRBD1 matches at 11 bases. This CDR3 is built from 14 residues. The V segment lost 6 bases and the J segment 5 bases; nucleotides outside the gene matches: 2. The V gene's germline CDR1 is MDHEN and CDR2 SYDVKM. CDR3 region: CASRGQGETGELFF. CDR3 sequence (DNA): TGTGCCAGCAGGGGACAGGGGGAAACCGGGGAGCTGTTTTTT.

The rearrangement uses TRBV3-1 and TRBJ1-5, with TRBD1 as a possible D gene (5 bases). Trimming took 0 bases from V and 7 from J, leaving 13 bases between them. Looked up from germline, CDR1 is LGHDT and CDR2 is YNNKEL (reference sequence). This CDR3 region has 15 residues. CDR3 DNA sequence: TGTGCCAGCAGCCAAGATACGGGGCTTTACCAGCCCCAGCATTTT. It encodes CASSQDTGLYQPQHF.

The table lists this clonotype with a count of one. J is TRBJ2-1 and V is TRBV6-6; TRBD1 might be the D (6 bases). There are 13 residues in the CDR3. Germline CDR1 reads MNHNY; CDR2 reads SVGAGI (reference sequence). V dropped 4 bases and J dropped 7 bases, with 11 bases sitting between them. This CDR3 is CASSSTGSNEQFF. The CDR3 coding sequence is TGTGCCAGCAGTTCCACAGGGTCTAATGAGCAGTTCTTC.

This chain uses TRBV11-2 with TRBJ1-1, with 7 bases aligning to TRBD1. Germline trimming cut 5 bases from V and 4 bases from J; bases unmatched to any gene: 7. Germline V gene lookup returns CDR1 SGHAT and CDR2 FQNNGV. The CDR3 runs to 14 residues. The DNA for the CDR3 is TGTGCCAGCAGCCGCGAGGACAGGTTCACTGAAGCTTTCTTT. Translated: CASSREDRFTEAFF.

The CDR3 is CASRAQGHQHF. The CDR3 DNA follows: TGTGCCAGCAGGGCACAGGGGCACCAGCATTTT. The chain employs TRBV28 and TRBJ1-5, with TRBD1 identical over 7 bases. The V and J ends lost 6 bases and 12 bases, in that order; junction bases with no gene match: 5. Germline V gives CDR1 MDHEN, CDR2 SYDVKM. The CDR3 covers 11 residues.

The chain carries TRBV27 and TRBJ1-5; no definite D call. This CDR3 spans 14 amino acids. CDR1 is MNHEY and CDR2 is SMNVEV in the germline V gene (reference sequence). V lost 3 bases, J lost 4 bases, and 10 bases lay in between. In DNA form, the CDR3 reads TGTGCCAGCAGTTTTGTAGGGAGGAATCAGCCCCAGCATTTT. The encoded protein is CASSFVGRNQPQHF.

Only one count was recorded for this clonotype. The V gene is TRBV6-6, the J gene TRBJ1-5; tentative D call: TRBD1 (6 bases). The CDR3 has 13 amino acids. The V gene lost 6 bases and the J gene lost 9 bases, with 15 bases spanning the gap. Germline CDR1 reads MNHNY; CDR2 reads SVGAGI (reference sequence). CDR3 region: CASRDSGLGPQHF. The CDR3 DNA is TGTGCCAGCAGGGACAGTGGACTAGGGCCCCAGCATTTT.

V usage is TRBV25-1 and J usage is TRBJ1-2, with D possibly matching TRBD1 (5 bases). This CDR3 spans 12 amino acids. In germline, CDR1 is MGHDK, CDR2 SYGVNS. With 8 bases removed from V and 6 bases from J, the gap between germline ends came to 13 bases. The CDR3 loop is CASEAGGDGYTF. The CDR3 coding sequence is TGTGCCAGCGAGGCGGGGGGAGATGGCTACACCTTC.

CDR3 residues: CASSLGRGVAGELFF. DNA for the CDR3: TGTGCCAGCAGCTTAGGCCGAGGGGTTGCCGGGGAGCTGTTTTTT. This chain links TRBV13 with TRBJ2-2, with D perhaps assigned TRBD1 or TRBD2 (5 bases each). V gave up 0 bases and J gave up 6 bases, with 11 bases separating them. This CDR3 spans 15 amino acids. CDR1 is PRHDT, CDR2 FYEKMQ, per germline (reference sequence).

The chain uses TRBV29-1 and TRBJ1-2; a weak D match, TRBD1 (5 bases). CDR3 length: 12 residues. Germline assignment: CDR1 SQVTM and CDR2 ANQGSEA. The V end lost 6 bases, the J end lost 12 bases, and 20 bases lay between the germline ends. The CDR3 loop reads CSVPELSGGDTF. The CDR3 DNA sequence: TGCAGCGTCCCTGAGTTAAGTGGGGGGGACACCTTC.

V is TRBV18 and J is TRBJ2-4, with 8 bases fitting TRBD1. The CDR3 is 11 residues long. The V and J ends lost 4 bases and 11 bases, in that order; junction bases with no gene match: 1. Germline CDR1 is KGHSH and CDR2 is LQKENI. CDR3 residues: CASSRDRLQYF. The CDR3 coding sequence is TGTGCCAGCTCACGGGACAGGCTTCAGTACTTC.

The J gene is TRBJ2-7, the V gene TRBV4-1; the D is unclear. V shed 5 bases and J shed 3 bases, with 11 bases lying between them. The germline gives CDR1 MGHRA, CDR2 YSYEKL. This CDR3 is built from 13 residues. DNA of the CDR3: TGCGCCAGCAGCGCCCTCATGGACTACGAGCAGTACTTC. Its protein product is CASSALMDYEQYF.

This rearrangement joins TRBV19 to TRBJ2-7; possible D gene TRBD1, 5 bases. The CDR3 is made up of 12 amino acids. The germline V gene encodes CDR1 LNHDA and CDR2 SQIVND (reference sequence). Trimming removed 5 bases from V and 5 bases from J, with 10 bases in between. CDR3 sequence: CASSSGFDEQYF. The CDR3 bases are TGTGCCAGTAGTTCAGGGTTCGACGAGCAGTACTTC.

The rearrangement uses TRBV6-5 and TRBJ2-7; D is unresolved. V was cut by 2 bases and J by 4 bases, with 6 bases left in between. The CDR3 contains 12 residues. Per the germline V gene, CDR1 is MNHEY and CDR2 is SVGAGI. CDR3 nucleotide sequence: TGTGCCAGCAGTTACGGGCCGTACGAGCAGTACTTC. Residues: CASSYGPYEQYF.

DNA for the CDR3: TGTGCCTGGAGTGCGGCGGAGTTGATGGAAGCTTTCTTT. This translates into CAWSAAELMEAFF. The chain is built from TRBV30 and TRBJ1-1; D is undetermined. The V end was cut by 1 base, the J end by 8 bases, with 14 bases between. In germline, CDR1 is GTSNPN, CDR2 SVGIG (reference sequence). This CDR3 is built from 13 residues.

This clonotype has more than one count but fewer than ten. The chain recombines TRBV27 with TRBJ2-7, with D unresolved. The CDR3 is 13 residues long. Per the germline V gene, CDR1 is MNHEY and CDR2 is SMNVEV (reference sequence). V shed 3 bases and J shed 3 bases, with 9 bases lying between them. CDR3 in DNA: TGTGCCAGCAGTTTGGCTAGTGGCTACGAGCAGTACTTC. Protein sequence: CASSLASGYEQYF.

This chain links TRBV19 with TRBJ2-7; 11 positions match TRBD2. Germline V gives CDR1 LNHDA, CDR2 SQIVND (reference sequence). The CDR3 covers 14 residues. V trimming: 6 bases; J trimming: 4 bases; junction bases outside the gene matches: 5. The CDR3 loop is CASRDGTSGYEQYF. The CDR3 nucleotides are TGTGCCAGTAGAGACGGGACTAGCGGTTACGAGCAGTACTTC. Drawing the rest from reference TRBV19 and TRBJ2-7, the complete variable domain is DGGITQSPKYLFRKEGQNVTLSCEQNLNHDAMYWYRQDPGQGLRLIYYSQIVNDFQKGDIAEGYSVSREKKESFPLTVTSAQKNPTAFYLCASRDGTSGYEQYFGPGTRLTVT.

The chain has TRBV20-1 and TRBJ1-1; TRBD1 aligns across 7 bases. From germline, CDR1 is DFQATT and CDR2 SNEGSKA (reference sequence). CDR3 length: 15 residues. After removal of 6 bases from V and 1 base from J, the junction contained 11 bases not matched to a gene. The CDR3 bases are TGCAGTGCCTCTAGGGTGGGACAGAGGAACACTGAAGCTTTCTTT. Protein product: CSASRVGQRNTEAFF.

The CDR3 bases are TGCAGTGCTCGGGACTTCGATTCCTACAATGAGCAGTTCTTC. This encodes CSARDFDSYNEQFF. This chain uses TRBV20-1 with TRBJ2-1, with D possibly TRBD2 on 6 matching bases. The V gene's germline CDR1 is DFQATT and CDR2 SNEGSKA (reference sequence). The CDR3 covers 14 residues. The V and J ends lost 5 bases and 1 base respectively, with 12 bases between them.

The chain is built from TRBV25-1 and TRBJ2-7; 9 bases line up with TRBD1. After removal of 8 bases from V and 2 bases from J, the junction contained 10 bases not matched to a gene. Germline V gene data show CDR1 as MGHDK and CDR2 as SYGVNS. This CDR3 is 15 amino acids long. The CDR3 DNA is TGTGCCAGCCAGACTGTGACAGGGGGGGCCTACGAGCAGTACTTC. Residues: CASQTVTGGAYEQYF.

The chain has TRBV3-1 and TRBJ1-5, with D perhaps TRBD1 (6 bases). The CDR3 runs 13 residues. V was shortened by 1 base and J by 5 bases, with 6 bases between the two germline ends. Germline assignment: CDR1 LGHDT and CDR2 YNNKEL (reference sequence). The CDR3: CASSQGGHQPQHF. CDR3 bases: TGTGCCAGCAGCCAAGGGGGGCATCAGCCCCAGCATTTT.